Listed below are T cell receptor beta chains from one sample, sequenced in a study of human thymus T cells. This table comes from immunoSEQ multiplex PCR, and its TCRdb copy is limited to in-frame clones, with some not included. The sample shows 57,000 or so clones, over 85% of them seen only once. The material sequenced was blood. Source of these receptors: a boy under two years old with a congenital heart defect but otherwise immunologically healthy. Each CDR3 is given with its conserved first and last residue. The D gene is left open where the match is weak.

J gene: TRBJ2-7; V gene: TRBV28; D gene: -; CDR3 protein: CASSFFPLARVRSYEQYF
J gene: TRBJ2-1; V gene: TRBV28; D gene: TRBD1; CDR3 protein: CASSPGQGYNEQFF
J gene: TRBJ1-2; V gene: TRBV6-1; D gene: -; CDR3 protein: CASSGQEAGTYGYTF
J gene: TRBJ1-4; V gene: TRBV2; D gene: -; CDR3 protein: CASKRATNEKLFF
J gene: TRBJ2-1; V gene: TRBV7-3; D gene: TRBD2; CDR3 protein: CASSLRTSGGRYNEQFF
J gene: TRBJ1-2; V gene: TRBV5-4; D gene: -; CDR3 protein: CASSFLSVSNYGYTF
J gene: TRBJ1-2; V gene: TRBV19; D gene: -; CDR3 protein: CASSDRSGYTF
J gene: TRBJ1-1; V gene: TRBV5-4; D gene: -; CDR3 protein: CASSLGGDTEAFF
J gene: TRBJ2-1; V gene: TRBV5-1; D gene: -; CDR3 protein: CASSLLGPPLDEQFF
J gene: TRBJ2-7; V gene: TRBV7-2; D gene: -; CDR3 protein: CASSLAGAYEQYF
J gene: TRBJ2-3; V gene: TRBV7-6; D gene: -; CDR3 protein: CASTPVGGTDTQYF
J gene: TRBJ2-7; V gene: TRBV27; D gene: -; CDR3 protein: CASTGQTGYEQYF
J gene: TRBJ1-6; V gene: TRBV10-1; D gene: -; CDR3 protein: CASSESVRASSPLHF
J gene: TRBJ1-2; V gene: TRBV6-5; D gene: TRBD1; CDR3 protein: CASSSTTGVEYGYTF
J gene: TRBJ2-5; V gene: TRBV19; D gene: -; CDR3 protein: CASSIVVWDKTQYF
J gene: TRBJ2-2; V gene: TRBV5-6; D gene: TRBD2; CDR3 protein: CASSLGMRGGLGELFF
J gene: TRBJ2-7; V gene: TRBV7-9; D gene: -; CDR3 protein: CASSGGLTYEQYF
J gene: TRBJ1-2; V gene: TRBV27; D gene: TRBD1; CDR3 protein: CASRRQGQGYGYTF
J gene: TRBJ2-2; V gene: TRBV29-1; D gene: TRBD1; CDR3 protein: CSVAGQVNTGELFF
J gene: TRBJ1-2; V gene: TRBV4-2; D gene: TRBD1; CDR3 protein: CASSQERDRDTYGYTF
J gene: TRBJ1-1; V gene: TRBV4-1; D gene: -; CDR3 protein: CASSQVGMNTEAFF
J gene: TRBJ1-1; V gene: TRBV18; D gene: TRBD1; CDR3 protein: CASSPGQKNTEAFF
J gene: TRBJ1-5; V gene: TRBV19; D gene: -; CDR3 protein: CASSINGPLNQPQHF